What follows are 18 T cell receptor beta chains derived from one specimen sequenced in a study of graft-versus-host responses after intestinal transplantation. Their specific antigens are unknown. Assay used: immunoSEQ multiplex PCR; TCRdb lists only in-frame clones, some missing. The sample holds roughly 120,000 clones, over 85% seen once. This sample comprised unstimulated CD8+ T cells sorted from spleen or lymph node cells, obtained before intestinal transplant. The receptor source for this set is a human donor who received an intestinal transplant.

The chain combines TRBV19 with TRBJ2-1; 8 bases map to TRBD1. The CDR3 runs 14 residues. V lost 5 bases and J lost 6; bases outside the gene matches: 6. Germline CDR1 LNHDA, CDR2 SQIVND (reference sequence). The CDR3 region has the DNA TGTGCCAGTAGTGTCAGGGGGCGCGGCAATGAGCAGTTCTTC. Translating it yields CASSVRGRGNEQFF.

This sequence joins TRBV27 and TRBJ2-1; TRBD1 aligns across 11 bases. This CDR3 has 14 residues. V gave up 4 bases and J gave up 8 bases; unmatched junction bases: 4. Germline V gene data show CDR1 as MNHEY and CDR2 as SMNVEV (reference sequence). DNA for the CDR3: TGTGCCAGCAGTTCCTGGACAGGGGGCTATGAGCAGTTCTTC. Its translation is CASSSWTGGYEQFF.

This chain uses TRBV7-9 with TRBJ2-1; no reliable D call. Trimming removed 5 bases from V and 8 bases from J, with 13 bases in between. This CDR3 has 13 residues. The germline CDR1 and CDR2 sequences are SEHNR and FQNEAQ (reference sequence). The CDR3: CASSLPFKDEQFF. CDR3 in DNA: TGTGCCAGCAGCCTCCCCTTCAAGGATGAGCAGTTCTTC.

The chain has TRBV5-6 and TRBJ2-7; D might be TRBD1 (5 bases). The germline V gene encodes CDR1 SGHDT and CDR2 YYEEEE. Trimming cost V 2 bases and J 0 bases, with 12 bases left between them. The CDR3 is 15 amino acids. CDR3 residues: CASSFGATYSYEQYF. CDR3 bases: TGTGCCAGCAGCTTTGGGGCGACGTACTCCTACGAGCAGTACTTC.

DNA for the CDR3: TGTGCCAAAGTCGGGATAGGGACCCAGGAGACCCAGTACTTC. Residues: CAKVGIGTQETQYF. The chain has TRBV2 and TRBJ2-5, with D perhaps being TRBD1 or TRBD2 (5 bases each). This CDR3 is built from 14 residues. V shed 10 bases and J shed 5 bases, with 20 bases lying between them. Germline loops: CDR1 SNHLY, CDR2 FYNNEI.

The V gene is TRBV5-1, the J gene TRBJ2-3; TRBD2 matches 9 bases. The CDR3 has 14 residues. Germline loops: CDR1 SGHRS, CDR2 YFSETQ. V gave up 1 base and J gave up 4 bases; unmatched junction bases: 1. The CDR3 DNA reads as TGCGCCAGCAGCTTGAAGCGGGAGGCAGATACGCAGTATTTT. Protein: CASSLKREADTQYF. The full variable domain, in which reference TRBV5-1 and TRBJ2-3 provide the parts outside the CDR3, is KAGVTQTPRYLIKTRGQQVTLSCSPISGHRSVSWYQQTPGQGLQFLFEYFSETQRNKGNFPGRFSGRQFSNSRSEMNVSTLELGDSALYLCASSLKREADTQYFGPGTRLTVL.

V gene TRBV5-6 combines with J gene TRBJ1-2; perhaps TRBD1 as D (5 bases). The CDR3 covers 14 residues. Germline V gene lookup returns CDR1 SGHDT and CDR2 YYEEEE. Trimming removed 3 bases from V and 4 bases from J, with 13 bases in between. The CDR3 region is CASSSDTLSYGYTF. The CDR3 region has the DNA TGTGCCAGCAGCTCGGACACTTTAAGCTATGGCTACACCTTC.

This chain links TRBV5-1 with TRBJ2-1, with TRBD2 matching 9 bases. CDR1 and CDR2 from the germline V gene are SGHRS and YFSETQ. V dropped 0 bases and J dropped 2; count of bases not matched to a gene: 3. This CDR3 has 16 residues. The CDR3 bases are TGCGCCAGCAGCTTGGGTCTAGCGGGACCCTACAATGAGCAGTTCTTC. It yields the protein CASSLGLAGPYNEQFF.

V gene TRBV9 combines with J gene TRBJ2-5; weak D call: TRBD1 (6 bases). The CDR3 is 17 amino acids. Between the trimmed V and J ends, which lost 4 bases and 2 bases, there was a span of 21 bases. Germline CDR1 is SGDLS and CDR2 is YYNGEE. CDR3 sequence reads: CASSSHFGGQQQETQYF. The CDR3 DNA follows: TGTGCCAGCAGCTCCCATTTTGGTGGACAGCAACAAGAGACCCAGTACTTC. Combining the CDR3 with reference TRBV9 and TRBJ2-5 gives the whole variable domain DSGVTQTPKHLITATGQRVTLRCSPRSGDLSVYWYQQSLDQGLQFLIQYYNGEERAKGNILERFSAQQFPDLHSELNLSSLELGDSALYFCASSSHFGGQQQETQYFGPGTRLLVL.

This chain links TRBV27 with TRBJ2-1; D may be TRBD1 or TRBD2 (5 bases each). The CDR3 has 14 residues. Germline CDR1 reads MNHEY; CDR2 reads SMNVEV (reference sequence). Trimming removed 4 bases from V and 5 bases from J, with 12 bases in between. CDR3 nucleotides: TGTGCCAGCAGTTGGGGGAGCGCAGACAATGAGCAGTTCTTC. Residues: CASSWGSADNEQFF.

The chain has TRBV28 and TRBJ2-3, with D tentatively TRBD2 (6 bases). V was shortened by 2 bases and J by 7 bases, with 10 bases between the two germline ends. The CDR3 loop spans 13 amino acids. Germline lookup yields CDR1 MDHEN and CDR2 SYDVKM. The CDR3 DNA is TGTGCCAGCAGTTTAGGGGGGAGTAATACGCAGTATTTT. Protein: CASSLGGSNTQYF.

J is TRBJ2-5 and V is TRBV13; D is perhaps TRBD2 (6 bases). CDR3 length: 15 residues. Trimming took off 5 bases at V and 1 base at J, with 14 bases between the two ends. Germline assignment: CDR1 PRHDT and CDR2 FYEKMQ (reference sequence). Here the CDR3 DNA reads TGTGCCAGCAGCCACGCGGGACTCCGCCAAGAGACCCAGTACTTC. Its translation is CASSHAGLRQETQYF.

The chain links TRBV7-9 to TRBJ2-7; D ambiguous. The CDR3 covers 13 residues. CDR1 is SEHNR and CDR2 is FQNEAQ in the germline V gene (reference sequence). V lost 1 base, J lost 4 bases, and 8 bases lay in between. CDR3 nucleotide sequence: TGTGCCAGCAGCTTAGTTGTGGCGTACGAGCAGTACTTC. Its translation: CASSLVVAYEQYF.

A single count supports this clone. The genes are TRBV27 and TRBJ2-5; tentative D call: TRBD1 (6 bases). Per the germline V gene, CDR1 is MNHEY and CDR2 is SMNVEV (reference sequence). V was shortened by 1 base and J by 5 bases, with 14 bases between the two germline ends. This CDR3 has 15 amino acids. The chain's CDR3 is CASSLWTEGRETQYF. The CDR3 bases are TGTGCCAGCAGTTTATGGACAGAGGGCAGGGAGACCCAGTACTTC.

Details on this clone: Other DNA sequences in this specimen translate into the identical CDR3. CDR3 DNA: TGTGCCAGCAGCTCGGGACTAGCGGGTTACGAGCAGTACTTC. It codes for CASSSGLAGYEQYF. This chain links TRBV5-4 with TRBJ2-7, with 12 bases matching TRBD2. This CDR3 has 14 amino acids. Germline V gives CDR1 SGHNT, CDR2 YYREEE (reference sequence). V lost 3 bases, J lost 4 bases, and 2 bases stayed unmatched.

The genes are TRBV27 and TRBJ2-2; D remains ambiguous. The CDR3 consists of 13 residues. The V end was cut by 3 bases, the J end by 9 bases, with 11 bases between. Germline assignment: CDR1 MNHEY and CDR2 SMNVEV (reference sequence). CDR3 amino acids: CASSLVSGRELFF. The DNA for the CDR3 is TGTGCCAGCAGTTTGGTCTCGGGTAGGGAGCTGTTTTTT.

J is TRBJ1-1 and V is TRBV11-2, with D maybe TRBD1 (5 bases). CDR3 size: 15 residues. Trimming pared 6 bases from V and 6 bases from J, leaving 20 bases between. CDR1 and CDR2 from the germline V gene are SGHAT and FQNNGV. The CDR3 region is CASRTGAVPSAEAFF. The CDR3 DNA sequence: TGTGCCAGCAGGACCGGGGCAGTACCTAGCGCTGAAGCTTTCTTT.

The chain has TRBV6-1 and TRBJ2-3; TRBD2 matches 8 bases. CDR3 length: 14 residues. Germline V CDR1 and CDR2: MNHNS, SASEGT. The chain's CDR3 is CATRASGRTDTQYF. For the CDR3, the DNA is TGTGCAACTAGGGCTAGCGGGCGCACAGATACGCAGTATTTT.